One and the same sample provided the 14 T cell receptor beta chains below, sequenced in a study of human T cells and chemical hapten exposure. TCRdb re-derived calls from the RACE reads in MiXCR, one entry per CDR3 protein. This sample carries around 380,000 distinct CDR3 sequences, around 4.8% of them seen once, and the ten largest clones take under 2.5%. Time point meaning: patch test 1, 2 weeks after DPC sensitization. Specified treatment: therapeutic diphenylcyclopropenone sensitization with weekly scalp DPC. This sample comprised whole blood, obtained in connection with sensitization to the hapten diphenylcyclopropenone (DPC). The receptors come from a woman in her forties or fifties with alopecia areata. Some clones in this sample may be carry-over from other donors' samples.

This clonotype occurred many times. The chain couples TRBV7-2 to TRBJ1-1; D remains ambiguous. Germline V gives CDR1 SGHTA, CDR2 FQGNSA. The CDR3 loop spans 13 amino acids. Trimming left V 2 bases short and J 0 bases short, with 4 bases between. This CDR3 is CASSLPLNTEAFF. The CDR3 nucleotides are TGTGCCAGCAGCTTACCTTTGAACACTGAAGCTTTCTTT. The full variable domain, its missing parts supplied by reference TRBV7-2 and TRBJ1-1, is GAGVSQSPSNKVTEKGKDVELRCDPISGHTALYWYRQSLGQGLEFLIYFQGNSAPDKSGLPSDRFSAERTGGSVSTLTIQRTQQEDSAVYLCASSLPLNTEAFFGQGTRLTVV.

This clonotype was seen more than once but under ten times. V usage is TRBV14 and J usage is TRBJ1-1; 7 nucleotides line up with TRBD1. Germline V lookup: CDR1 SGHDN, CDR2 FVKESK. CDR3 length: 15 residues. The V gene end was trimmed by 4 bases and the J gene end by 1 base; junction bases not matched to a gene: 6. The CDR3 loop reads CASSLLGTANTEAFF. DNA of the CDR3: TGTGCCAGCAGCCTCCTGGGGACAGCGAACACTGAAGCTTTCTTT.

The sample holds many counts of this clonotype. The V gene is TRBV10-3, the J gene TRBJ2-7; TRBD2 matches at 7 bases. Germline V gene sequence: CDR1 ENHRY, CDR2 SYGVKD. CDR3 length: 14 amino acids. Trimming cost V 11 bases and J 7 bases; bases outside gene matches: 17. As DNA, the CDR3 is TGTGCCGCCCAAGGGACTATGTTTCGAGGGGAGCAGTACTTC. It encodes CAAQGTMFRGEQYF.

Many counts were recorded for this clonotype. This chain connects TRBV5-6 to TRBJ2-1; no clear D. CDR1 and CDR2 from the germline V gene are SGHDT and YYEEEE. This CDR3 spans 15 amino acids. With 0 bases removed from V and 1 base from J, the gap between germline ends came to 8 bases. The CDR3 DNA sequence: TGTGCCAGCAGCTTGGGAATGCAATCCTACAATGAGCAGTTCTTC. Its translation: CASSLGMQSYNEQFF. Full variable domain (rest looked up from reference TRBV5-6 and TRBJ2-1): DAGVTQSPTHLIKTRGQQVTLRCSPKSGHDTVSWYQQALGQGPQFIFQYYEEEERQRGNFPDRFSGHQFPNYSSELNVNALLLGDSALYLCASSLGMQSYNEQFFGPGTRLTVL.

The chain couples TRBV4-2 to TRBJ2-4; TRBD1 is a possible D gene (6 bases). V lost 3 bases, J lost 1 base, and 16 bases lay in between. Germline assignment: CDR1 LGHNA and CDR2 YNFKEQ. The CDR3 contains 17 residues. CDR3 bases: TGTGCCAGCAGCCAGGATCAGGGAAGGGGGGCCAAAAACATTCAGTACTTC. It codes for CASSQDQGRGAKNIQYF.

This clonotype was seen more than once but under ten times. The chain uses TRBV9 and TRBJ2-7; possibly TRBD2 for D (6 bases). This CDR3 is 15 amino acids long. Germline V gives CDR1 SGDLS, CDR2 YYNGEE. Trimming left V 3 bases short and J 1 base short, with 14 bases between. Written as DNA, the CDR3 is TGTGCCAGCAGCGGTCCGCGGGACCCGTCCTACGAGCAGTACTTC. This encodes CASSGPRDPSYEQYF.

This clonotype was recorded at least ten times. J is TRBJ1-1 and V is TRBV29-1; weak D call: TRBD1 (5 bases). V lost 7 bases and J lost 11, with 20 bases in between. The CDR3 consists of 12 residues. The germline CDR1 and CDR2 sequences are SQVTM and ANQGSEA. CDR3 nucleotide sequence: TGCAGCGGAGTATTCGGCTATAAGGGGGCTTTCTTT. Its translation: CSGVFGYKGAFF.

The V and J genes are TRBV25-1 and TRBJ1-1; possibly TRBD1 for D (5 bases). The CDR3 is made up of 15 amino acids. V gave up 2 bases and J gave up 1 base, with 11 bases separating them. Per germline, CDR1 MGHDK and CDR2 SYGVNS. The CDR3 here is CASSEQGPWNTEAFF. Written as DNA, the CDR3 is TGTGCCAGCAGTGAACAGGGACCATGGAACACTGAAGCTTTCTTT.

The chain couples TRBV5-1 to TRBJ2-1; 13 bases fit TRBD2. The CDR3 runs 15 residues. CDR1 and CDR2 from the germline V gene are SGHRS and YFSETQ. The J segment lost 8 bases and the V segment lost 3 bases, leaving 5 bases of the junction unmatched. In DNA form, the CDR3 reads TGCGCCAGCAGCTCCTGGACTAGCGGGAGCCATGAGCAGTTCTTC. Translating it yields CASSSWTSGSHEQFF.

This clonotype showed up just a few times. The chain links TRBV6-5 to TRBJ2-5; D is possibly TRBD1 (6 bases). Germline CDR1 MNHEY, CDR2 SVGAGI. With 6 bases removed from V and 6 bases from J, the gap between germline ends came to 14 bases. The CDR3 has 13 amino acids. This CDR3 reads CASSKTGLQTQYF. The CDR3 DNA reads as TGTGCCAGCAGCAAAACAGGGCTACAGACCCAGTACTTC.

This clonotype appeared many times. The rearrangement links TRBV4-1 to TRBJ2-3, with 15 bases aligning to TRBD2. The CDR3 consists of 18 residues. Trimming took 3 bases from V and 4 from J; bases not matched to a gene: 8. Germline V gene sequence: CDR1 MGHRA, CDR2 YSYEKL. The CDR3 protein is CASSHSRTSGGVSDTQYF. CDR3 coding DNA: TGCGCCAGCAGCCATTCCAGGACTAGCGGGGGGGTGTCAGATACGCAGTATTTT.

There are a few counts of this clonotype. This chain joins TRBV11-2 and TRBJ2-5; D ambiguous. The V gene lost 4 bases and the J gene lost 4 bases, with 13 bases spanning the gap. The germline gives CDR1 SGHAT, CDR2 FQNNGV. This CDR3 is 14 amino acids long. Here the CDR3 reads CASSYTITAETQYF. The CDR3 DNA follows: TGTGCCAGCAGCTATACCATTACGGCAGAGACCCAGTACTTC.

This clonotype showed up many times. The rearrangement uses TRBV12-3 or TRBV12-4 and TRBJ1-2; tentatively, D is TRBD1 (5 bases). The CDR3 has 12 residues. Trimming took 6 bases from V and 4 from J, leaving 9 bases between them. The CDR3 here is CASRAGPYGYTF. Written as DNA, the CDR3 is TGTGCCAGCAGGGCGGGGCCCTATGGCTACACCTTC.

As concerns this clonotype: A read error may be the cause here, since a much bigger clone is one base away. The chain recombines TRBV5-4 with TRBJ2-3; perhaps TRBD2 as D (5 bases). V lost 5 bases to trimming and J lost 4 bases, with 17 bases between them. The CDR3 is made up of 15 amino acids. Germline V gene lookup returns CDR1 SGHNT and CDR2 YYREEE (reference sequence). The CDR3 loop is CASSFRTDSSDTQYF. Written as DNA, the CDR3 is TGTGCCAGCAGTTTCAGGACTGATAGCTCAGATACGCAGTATTTT.